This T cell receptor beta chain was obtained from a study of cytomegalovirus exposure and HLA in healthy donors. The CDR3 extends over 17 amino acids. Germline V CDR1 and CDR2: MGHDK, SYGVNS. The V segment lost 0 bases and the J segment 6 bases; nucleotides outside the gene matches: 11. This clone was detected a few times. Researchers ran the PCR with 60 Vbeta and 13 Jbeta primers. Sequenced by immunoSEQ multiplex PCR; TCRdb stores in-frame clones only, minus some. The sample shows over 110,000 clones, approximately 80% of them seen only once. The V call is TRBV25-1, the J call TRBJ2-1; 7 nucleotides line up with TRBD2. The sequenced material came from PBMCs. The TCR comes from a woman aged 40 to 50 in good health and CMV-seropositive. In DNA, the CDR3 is TGTGCCAGCAGTGAATATCTCCGGCGGGAGAATCTCAATGAGCAGTTCTTC. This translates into CASSEYLRRENLNEQFF.